Below are 5 T cell receptor beta chains sequenced from a single sample in a study of blood T cell repertoires in COVID-19. Measured with immunoSEQ multiplex PCR; TCRdb has only the in-frame clones, and not every one. Of approximately 150,000 clones listed, roughly 85% were seen once; the top ten hold around 3.5%. Sequencing was done on a sample of peripheral blood. These receptor sequences come from a man between 65 and 85 years old with acute or convalescent COVID-19.

The chain uses TRBV7-2 and TRBJ2-1, with 10 bases aligning to TRBD1. This CDR3 region has 15 residues. Per germline, CDR1 SGHTA and CDR2 FQGNSA. V was pared by 5 bases and J by 2 bases, with 3 bases of the junction left unmatched. The CDR3 loop is CASSTGQGAYNEQFF. CDR3 nucleotide sequence: TGTGCCAGCAGCACTGGACAGGGGGCCTACAATGAGCAGTTCTTC.

This clone was detected only a few times. V usage is TRBV7-2 and J usage is TRBJ1-1; D remains unclear. V dropped 5 bases and J dropped 1 base, with 8 bases sitting between them. The germline gives CDR1 SGHTA, CDR2 FQGNSA. This CDR3 has 13 amino acids. CDR3 sequence reads: CASSPNGNTEAFF. The DNA for the CDR3 is TGTGCCAGCAGCCCTAACGGGAACACTGAAGCTTTCTTT.

This chain connects TRBV5-1 to TRBJ2-1; 7 nucleotides match TRBD2. The junction had 7 bases not matched to a gene; V was cut back by 4 bases and J by 3 bases. CDR3 size: 15 residues. Germline loops: CDR1 SGHRS, CDR2 YFSETQ. The CDR3 DNA follows: TGCGCCAGCAGCCCTCTAGCGGAAAACTACAATGAGCAGTTCTTC. This gives the protein CASSPLAENYNEQFF.

The chain couples TRBV3-1 (or the pseudogene TRBV3-2) to TRBJ2-7, with D perhaps assigned TRBD1 or TRBD2 (6 bases each). The CDR3 runs to 15 residues. The V end lost 7 bases, the J end lost 2 bases, and 18 bases lay between the germline ends. The germline V gene has CDR1 LGHDT and CDR2 YNNKEL (reference sequence). The CDR3 DNA is TGTGCCAGCACCCAGGGGCTAGCGCTTCCCTACGAGCAGTACTTC. It translates to CASTQGLALPYEQYF.

This chain links TRBV12-5 with TRBJ2-2; TRBD1 matches at 8 bases. The CDR3 consists of 18 residues. J lost 3 bases, V lost 6 bases, and 15 bases had no gene match. The germline V gene encodes CDR1 LGHNT and CDR2 FRNRAP. For the CDR3, the DNA is TGTGCTAGTGGATATTCCCAACCCACAGGGGGGTACACCGGGGAGCTGTTTTTT. It codes for CASGYSQPTGGYTGELFF.